The following is a TCR beta chain sequence with its context. The antigen remains undetermined. The record originates from a study of molecular identifiers for immune sequencing clone quantification. In the study overall: Five aliquots were made in replicates from the RNA of approximately 20,000 or 98,000 naive CD8 cells, and four were sequenced. Findings of the study overall: Even with roughly 1 million naive cells present, spiked Jurkat TCR RNA from one cell was reportedly detectable. In CMV-specific effectors, clones above 20 copies held over 98% of molecules; naive, under 1%. Sharing of a barcode by identical TCR molecules could cause highly expanded clone sizes to be underestimated.

Germline V CDR1 and CDR2: MNHEY, SMNVEV (reference sequence). V gave up 5 bases and J gave up 4 bases; unmatched junction bases: 8. The CDR3 runs 16 residues. Via MiXCR, TCRdb re-called the PCR reads, giving one row per CDR3 protein. Of approximately 670,000 distinct CDR3 sequences in the sample, 15% to 20% are singletons; the top ten hold around 0.86%. The chain couples TRBV27 to TRBJ2-5; 12 bases are a match to TRBD1. This clonotype originated in a human donor in good health. Some libraries in this study had Jurkat cell RNA spiked in. Sequencing was performed on naive CD8+ T cells from blood, with Jurkat cell RNA spiked in. Subset meaning: FACS-sorted CD8+CD4-CCR7+CD45RA+ naive T cells. DNA of the CDR3: TGTGCCAGCAGTCCCGGGACAGGGGGCAATCGAGAGACCCAGTACTTC. Encoded protein: CASSPGTGGNRETQYF.